Shown below are 9 T cell receptor beta chains from a single sample sequenced in a study of OX40 agonist ivuxolimab in advanced cancers. The assay was immunoSEQ multiplex PCR, and TCRdb's table has in-frame clones only and misses some. The sample has 95,000 to 110,000 clones; approximately 90% are singletons. Material: CD4+ or CD8+ T cells sorted from blood, obtained in a trial of the OX40 agonist ivuxolimab. The receptors shown here come from an adult with an advanced solid tumor such as melanoma, head and neck, liver or kidney cancer.

The J gene is TRBJ2-1, the V gene TRBV7-9; TRBD2 agrees at 8 bases. The V and J ends lost 5 bases and 7 bases, in that order; junction bases with no gene match: 10. The CDR3 sequence is 15 residues long. Per the germline V gene, CDR1 is SEHNR and CDR2 is FQNEAQ (reference sequence). The CDR3 bases are TGTGCCAGCAGCGTGCGGGAGGATGTGTTTAATGAGCAGTTCTTC. Its translation: CASSVREDVFNEQFF.

The chain is built from TRBV27 and TRBJ1-1; D may be TRBD1 (6 bases). Trimming cost V 4 bases and J 1 base, with 13 bases left between them. The CDR3 is made up of 15 amino acids. CDR1 and CDR2 from the germline V gene are MNHEY and SMNVEV (reference sequence). CDR3 protein: CASSSLGGPNTEAFF. CDR3 nucleotides: TGTGCCAGCAGTTCCCTGGGGGGGCCGAACACTGAAGCTTTCTTT.

The gene calls are TRBV18 and TRBJ1-4; D is possibly TRBD1 (5 bases). This CDR3 comprises 17 residues. CDR1 KGHSH and CDR2 LQKENI come from the germline V gene. Between the trimmed V and J ends, which lost 2 bases and 8 bases, there was a span of 21 bases. The CDR3 sequence is CASSPFTRGLSGEKLFF. CDR3 bases: TGTGCCAGCTCACCATTTACGAGAGGGCTCTCAGGGGAAAAACTGTTTTTT. Based on the CDR3 plus reference TRBV18 and TRBJ1-4, the full variable domain is NAGVMQNPRHLVRRRGQEARLRCSPMKGHSHVYWYRQLPEEGLKFMVYLQKENIIDESGMPKERFSAEFPKEGPSILRIQQVVRGDSAAYFCASSPFTRGLSGEKLFFGSGTQLSVL.

The chain joins TRBV29-1 to TRBJ1-1, with TRBD1 as a possible D gene (5 bases). The length of the CDR3 is 13 residues. V was pared by 6 bases and J by 2 bases, with 13 bases between. Germline lookup yields CDR1 SQVTM and CDR2 ANQGSEA. Here the CDR3 DNA reads TGCAGCGTGGACAACCTGATTAACACTGAAGCTTTCTTT. Encoded protein: CSVDNLINTEAFF.

The chain combines TRBV10-3 with TRBJ1-3, with D unresolved. Trimming left V 2 bases short and J 4 bases short, with 9 bases between. Germline V gives CDR1 ENHRY, CDR2 SYGVKD. The CDR3 runs 14 residues. CDR3 region: CAISEPDQGNTIYF. CDR3 bases: TGTGCCATCAGTGAGCCGGACCAAGGAAACACCATATATTTT.

The chain uses TRBV6-1 and TRBJ2-7, with D unresolved. Germline CDR1 MNHNS, CDR2 SASEGT. The CDR3 extends over 13 amino acids. V lost 3 bases and J 9 bases, leaving 15 bases between the germline ends. The CDR3 region is CASSDAAAKTQYF. The CDR3 bases are TGTGCCAGCAGTGACGCGGCCGCCAAGACGCAGTACTTC.

V is TRBV15 and J is TRBJ2-5, with unresolved D. In germline, CDR1 is LNHNV, CDR2 YYDKDF (reference sequence). V lost 5 bases to trimming and J lost 3 bases, with 10 bases between them. This CDR3 region has 13 residues. Written as DNA, the CDR3 is TGTGCCACCAGCCGAGGTCAGGAAGAGACCCAGTACTTC. As protein: CATSRGQEETQYF. The variable domain in full, with the rest retrieved from reference TRBV15 and TRBJ2-5, is DAMVIQNPRYQVTQFGKPVTLSCSQTLNHNVMYWYQQKSSQAPKLLFHYYDKDFNNEADTPDNFQSRRPNTSFCFLDIRSPGLGDTAMYLCATSRGQEETQYFGPGTRLLVL.

The V call is TRBV7-3, the J call TRBJ1-1, with 9 bases fitting TRBD1. The CDR3 is 14 residues long. Germline trimming cut 6 bases from V and 4 bases from J; bases unmatched to any gene: 6. Germline CDR1 and CDR2: SGHTA and FQGTGA. The CDR3 sequence is CASSYGTGSTEAFF. The CDR3, as DNA: TGTGCCAGCAGTTATGGGACAGGGAGCACTGAAGCTTTCTTT.

This clone was picked up one time. The J gene is TRBJ2-5, the V gene TRBV5-4, with TRBD1 matching 11 bases. J gave up 5 bases and V 5 bases, and 5 bases lay outside the gene matches. The CDR3 totals 14 residues. Germline V gives CDR1 SGHNT, CDR2 YYREEE (reference sequence). The chain's CDR3 is CASRPGQGVETQYF. The CDR3 nucleotides are TGTGCCAGCAGACCGGGACAGGGGGTGGAGACCCAGTACTTC.